This passage covers 4 T cell receptor beta chains from one sample sequenced in a study of CD8 T cells in Susac syndrome. With random hexamers, reverse transcription was performed on roughly 0.45 to 1 ug of RNA. TCRdb analysed the immunoSEQ multiplex PCR reads with MiXCR anew, one entry per CDR3 protein. The sample shows over 150,000 distinct CDR3 sequences, around 94% of them seen only once. The sequencing input was CD4+ T cells from PBMCs. These receptors were taken from a human donor with Susac syndrome.

The gene calls are TRBV10-3 and TRBJ2-1, with D unresolved. Germline V gene data show CDR1 as ENHRY and CDR2 as SYGVKD. Trimming pared 10 bases from V and 2 bases from J, leaving 12 bases between. The CDR3 length is 13 residues. The CDR3 bases are TGTGCCACCTCCCCGGCCCCCTACAATGAGCAGTTCTTC. Its translation: CATSPAPYNEQFF.

The gene calls are TRBV5-8 and TRBJ2-7, with no clear D. Trimming removed 5 bases from V and 3 bases from J, with 9 bases in between. The CDR3 length is 12 residues. The germline gives CDR1 SGHTS, CDR2 YDEGEE. The CDR3 loop reads CASRKFGYEQYF. Here the CDR3 DNA reads TGTGCCAGCAGGAAATTCGGCTACGAGCAGTACTTC.

The chain joins TRBV29-1 to TRBJ2-1, with D tentatively TRBD2 (5 bases). Germline V gene lookup returns CDR1 SQVTM and CDR2 ANQGSEA. V lost 4 bases to trimming and J lost 7 bases, with 14 bases between them. The CDR3 runs 13 residues. CDR3 bases: TGCAGCGTTGCTCCCGGGGTCGGTAATGAGCAGTTCTTC. Translating gives CSVAPGVGNEQFF.

The genes are TRBV29-1 and TRBJ1-1, with D possibly being TRBD1 (5 bases). Germline V gene sequence: CDR1 SQVTM, CDR2 ANQGSEA. V was pared by 7 bases and J by 1 base, with 10 bases between. The CDR3 loop spans 12 amino acids. CDR3 sequence reads: CSAGSPNTEAFF. DNA of the CDR3: TGCAGCGCAGGGTCACCGAACACTGAAGCTTTCTTT.